Following are 14 T cell receptor beta chains from one sample sequenced in a study of cytomegalovirus exposure and HLA in healthy donors. PCR used 60 Vbeta primers and 13 Jbeta primers. Sequencing used immunoSEQ multiplex PCR; TCRdb keeps in-frame clones, though not all of them. The sample gives about 190,000 clones, roughly 79% of which show up once; 1.5% to 2% is in the top ten. Input material: PBMCs. These receptors were taken from a woman aged 18-35 years in good health and CMV-seronegative.

The chain recombines TRBV6-5 with TRBJ2-7, with D unclear. This CDR3 is 13 amino acids long. Germline loops: CDR1 MNHEY, CDR2 SVGAGI. V gave up 5 bases and J gave up 0 bases, with 8 bases separating them. The CDR3 is CASSRHGSYEQYF. The DNA for the CDR3 is TGTGCCAGCAGTCGACACGGCTCCTACGAGCAGTACTTC.

The rearrangement uses TRBV28 and TRBJ1-1; 8 nucleotides align to TRBD1. V was clipped by 2 bases and J by 4 bases; unmatched bases: 12. Germline V gives CDR1 MDHEN, CDR2 SYDVKM. The CDR3 has 17 residues. The CDR3 DNA reads TGTGCCAGCAGTTTACTTGGACAGGGTTGGGGAAGCACTGAAGCTTTCTTT. Protein product: CASSLLGQGWGSTEAFF.

The chain joins TRBV28 to TRBJ2-7; unclear D gene. Germline assignment: CDR1 MDHEN and CDR2 SYDVKM. V lost 4 bases and J lost 5, with 18 bases in between. The CDR3 loop spans 15 amino acids. The CDR3 DNA follows: TGTGCCAGCAGTTCCACGATCGGTCCTTTTGACGAGCAGTACTTC. Protein sequence: CASSSTIGPFDEQYF.

CDR3 sequence (DNA): TGTGCCAGCAGCCCCCGGGGGGAGGGCAACACTGAAGCTTTCTTT. Encoded protein: CASSPRGEGNTEAFF. The rearrangement links TRBV6-5 to TRBJ1-1, with D tentatively TRBD1 (5 bases). The CDR3 loop spans 15 amino acids. V lost 6 bases and J 2 bases, leaving 16 bases between the germline ends. Germline CDR1 is MNHEY and CDR2 is SVGAGI.

The J gene is TRBJ2-5, the V gene TRBV5-7, with D perhaps TRBD1 (5 bases). The DNA end favors TRBJ2-7, so the J call may be wrong. TRBV5-7 is assigned to the ORF class and has an uncertain function. There are 15 residues in the CDR3. The CDR3 coding sequence is TGTGCCAGCAGCTCCCTTAAGGACATACTTTACGAGCAGTACTTC. As protein: CASSSLKDILYEQYF.

The chain has TRBV30 and TRBJ2-5; possibly TRBD2 for D (7 bases). The better agreement between TRBJ2-7 and the DNA end casts doubt on the J call. CDR3 length: 13 amino acids. The V gene's germline CDR1 is GTSNPN and CDR2 SVGIG (reference sequence). Here the CDR3 DNA reads TGTGCCTGGACGGGGGGCGGGCCCTACGAGCAGTACTTC. This translates into CAWTGGGPYEQYF.

V gene TRBV6-1 combines with J gene TRBJ1-6; possible D gene TRBD1, 5 bases. This CDR3 has 16 amino acids. Germline assignment: CDR1 MNHNS and CDR2 SASEGT. The ends were cut back, 2 bases at V and 13 bases at J, with 21 bases in the middle. DNA for the CDR3: TGTGCCAGCAGTGAAAGGGGCACCATGAGGATTGCGCCCCTCCACTTT. Protein sequence: CASSERGTMRIAPLHF.

The rearrangement uses TRBV19 and TRBJ1-5, with D tentatively TRBD1 (5 bases). The ends were cut back, 3 bases at V and 0 bases at J, with 12 bases in the middle. Per germline, CDR1 LNHDA and CDR2 SQIVND (reference sequence). The CDR3 contains 16 residues. CDR3 DNA sequence: TGTGCCAGTAGTATGTTTCAGGGAGGTAGCAATCAGCCCCAGCATTTT. Translated, it gives CASSMFQGGSNQPQHF.

The chain links TRBV5-1 to TRBJ1-5; tentatively, D is TRBD1 (6 bases). Germline CDR1 SGHRS, CDR2 YFSETQ. The length of the CDR3 is 17 residues. V was cut by 0 bases and J by 8 bases, with 21 bases left in between. CDR3 nucleotides: TGCGCCAGCAGCTTGGATCAGGGGCCTTCTCAGAGGGAGCCCCAGCATTTT. It translates to CASSLDQGPSQREPQHF.

The gene calls are TRBV27 and TRBJ2-7; TRBD1 matches at 8 bases. From germline, CDR1 is MNHEY and CDR2 SMNVEV (reference sequence). V was pared by 5 bases and J by 11 bases, with 11 bases of the junction left unmatched. This CDR3 has 13 amino acids. Here the CDR3 DNA reads TGTGCCAGCAGTCCCTTTCTTCCGGGACAGGAGTACTTC. This translates into CASSPFLPGQEYF.

This chain uses TRBV2 with TRBJ1-6; 9 bases are a match to TRBD1. Germline CDR1 SNHLY, CDR2 FYNNEI. The ends lost 3 bases at V and 4 bases at J; junction bases unmatched: 7. This CDR3 is 17 amino acids long. The CDR3 here is CASSDPGQGVYNSPLHF. The CDR3 region has the DNA TGTGCCAGCAGTGATCCGGGACAGGGAGTATATAATTCACCCCTCCACTTT.

V is TRBV5-1 and J is TRBJ2-3; 10 nucleotides line up with TRBD2. Germline V gives CDR1 SGHRS, CDR2 YFSETQ. The V segment lost 6 bases and the J segment 0 bases; nucleotides outside the gene matches: 13. The CDR3 sequence is 18 residues long. CDR3 protein: CASTPGLAVPRSTDTQYF. In nucleotides, the CDR3 is TGCGCCAGCACCCCCGGACTAGCGGTCCCACGGAGCACAGATACGCAGTATTTT. Full variable domain (remainder filled in from reference TRBV5-1 and TRBJ2-3): KAGVTQTPRYLIKTRGQQVTLSCSPISGHRSVSWYQQTPGQGLQFLFEYFSETQRNKGNFPGRFSGRQFSNSRSEMNVSTLELGDSALYLCASTPGLAVPRSTDTQYFGPGTRLTVL.

This clone has only one observation. V gene TRBV6-5 combines with J gene TRBJ1-6, with D possibly being TRBD1 (5 bases). V was pared by 2 bases and J by 9 bases, with 14 bases between. Germline CDR1 is MNHEY and CDR2 is SVGAGI. This CDR3 is 15 amino acids long. The CDR3 sequence is CASSYGQGRSSPLHF. In nucleotides, the CDR3 is TGTGCCAGCAGTTACGGGCAGGGCCGCAGTTCACCCCTCCACTTT.

The V gene is TRBV5-1, the J gene TRBJ2-1; 8 nucleotides match TRBD2. With 5 bases clipped from V and 1 base from J, the junction kept 8 bases outside the gene matches. CDR3 size: 16 residues. Per the germline V gene, CDR1 is SGHRS and CDR2 is YFSETQ. The CDR3 sequence: CASSPLLAASYNEQFF. Written as DNA, the CDR3 is TGCGCCAGCAGTCCACTACTAGCGGCATCCTACAATGAGCAGTTCTTC.